Following are 22 T cell receptor beta chains from one sample sequenced in a study of blood T cells in healthy people across ages. Together with a sample-barcoded 5' primer, a J-beta primer mix was included in a second PCR lasting roughly 6 to 12 cycles. TCRdb fed the 5' RACE reads into MiXCR, producing one record per CDR3 protein. The sample holds 550,000 to 750,000 distinct CDR3 sequences; around 21% are singletons and the top ten take approximately 3.6%. Sequenced sample: blood. The source of these receptors is a man between 65 and 85 years old in good health.

This clonotype was picked up many times. The chain recombines TRBV4-1 with TRBJ2-7; TRBD1 agrees at 10 bases. Germline trimming cut 3 bases from V and 2 bases from J; bases unmatched to any gene: 10. Germline assignment: CDR1 MGHRA and CDR2 YSYEKL. The CDR3 has 17 amino acids. CDR3 nucleotides: TGCGCCAGCAGCCAGTATGCACCGGGACAGGGGACCTACGAGCAGTACTTC. This gives the protein CASSQYAPGQGTYEQYF.

There are a few counts of this clonotype. A read error may explain this, as a much larger clone is one base away. V and J are TRBV6-2 or TRBV6-3 and TRBJ2-7; 8 nucleotides match TRBD1. This CDR3 has 17 residues. Germline CDR1 MNHEY, CDR2 SVGEGT. V shed 6 bases and J 6 bases; nucleotides not matched to a gene: 19. The CDR3 loop reads CASSTALWDRIFCEQYF. Written as DNA, the CDR3 is TGTGCCAGCAGCACCGCCTTGTGGGACAGGATTTTTTGCGAGCAGTACTTC.

A few counts support this clonotype. The chain joins TRBV5-1 to TRBJ2-6; D not certain. Germline V gene sequence: CDR1 SGHRS, CDR2 YFSETQ. This CDR3 is built from 17 residues. Trimming cost V 0 bases and J 0 bases, with 10 bases left between them. The CDR3 is CASSLASPTSGANVLTF. CDR3 nucleotides: TGCGCCAGCAGCTTGGCCAGCCCCACCTCTGGGGCCAACGTCCTGACTTTC.

This clonotype has ten or more counts. The chain carries TRBV29-1 and TRBJ2-2, with D tentatively TRBD1 (5 bases). V was trimmed by 1 base and J by 1 base, leaving 10 bases between them. CDR1 is SQVTM and CDR2 is ANQGSEA in the germline V gene. The CDR3 totals 15 residues. The chain's CDR3 is CSVEGQKMNTGELFF. The CDR3 bases are TGCAGCGTTGAAGGACAGAAAATGAACACCGGGGAGCTGTTTTTT.

This clonotype was counted only a few times. The chain joins TRBV29-1 to TRBJ2-5; D possibly corresponds to TRBD1 (6 bases). Germline-derived CDR1 and CDR2 are SQVTM and ANQGSEA. CDR3 length: 13 residues. The V gene lost 5 bases and the J gene lost 3 bases, with 13 bases spanning the gap. In nucleotides, the CDR3 is TGCAGCGTTTCGACAGGCCGTGAAGAGACCCAGTACTTC. Encoded protein: CSVSTGREETQYF.

This clonotype was seen only a few times. V usage is TRBV20-1 and J usage is TRBJ1-4; TRBD1 might be the D (5 bases). The CDR3 covers 14 residues. V was cut by 8 bases and J by 3 bases, with 16 bases left in between. Germline V gene sequence: CDR1 DFQATT, CDR2 SNEGSKA (reference sequence). CDR3 loop: CSPMGDGPNEKLFF. Here the CDR3 DNA reads TGCAGTCCCATGGGGGACGGACCTAATGAAAAACTGTTTTTT.

This clonotype was detected many times. The chain links TRBV2 to TRBJ2-1; D gene uncertain. The V gene's germline CDR1 is SNHLY and CDR2 FYNNEI. This CDR3 has 13 amino acids. V lost 0 bases, J lost 14 bases, and 14 bases lay in between. CDR3 protein: CASSEASSSKEFF. CDR3 nucleotide sequence: TGTGCCAGCAGTGAAGCTTCGTCTAGTAAGGAGTTCTTC.

The chain uses TRBV20-1 and TRBJ1-1; tentatively, D is TRBD1 (5 bases). V was trimmed by 1 base and J by 5 bases, leaving 14 bases between them. CDR1 is DFQATT and CDR2 is SNEGSKA in the germline V gene (reference sequence). CDR3 length: 14 amino acids. The CDR3 DNA is TGCAGTGCTAGAGTAGGGGAGGTGGAGACTGAAGCTTTCTTT. Amino acid sequence: CSARVGEVETEAFF.

This clonotype was recorded at least ten times. V and J are TRBV29-1 and TRBJ2-5; the D is unclear. V was clipped by 4 bases and J by 5 bases, with 11 bases between them. Germline loops: CDR1 SQVTM, CDR2 ANQGSEA. This CDR3 is built from 12 residues. CDR3 bases: TGCAGCGTTGGCCCCTCCGGGGAGACCCAGTACTTC. It specifies CSVGPSGETQYF.

This clonotype was counted at least ten times. The chain recombines TRBV6-5 with TRBJ2-2; D uncertain. The CDR3 has 14 residues. Germline V gene sequence: CDR1 MNHEY, CDR2 SVGAGI. The ends were cut back, 0 bases at V and 6 bases at J, with 8 bases in the middle. CDR3 loop: CASSYSVVAGELFF. The CDR3 region has the DNA TGTGCCAGCAGTTACTCGGTAGTTGCCGGGGAGCTGTTTTTT.

The chain carries TRBV28 and TRBJ1-5; perhaps TRBD1 as D (6 bases). V was pared by 2 bases and J by 5 bases, with 10 bases between. The germline V gene has CDR1 MDHEN and CDR2 SYDVKM. The CDR3 is 14 residues long. CDR3 sequence (DNA): TGTGCCAGCAGTTTACCGACAGGACATCAGCCCCAGCATTTT. Encoded protein: CASSLPTGHQPQHF.

The rearrangement joins TRBV6-2 or TRBV6-3 to TRBJ2-2, with TRBD2 matching over 10 bases. V shed 5 bases, J shed 3 bases, and the junction held 6 bases outside the gene matches. Per the germline V gene, CDR1 is MNHEY and CDR2 is SVGEGT. The CDR3 covers 16 residues. The CDR3 loop reads CASSPLAGEHTGELFF. The CDR3 DNA reads as TGTGCCAGCAGTCCTCTAGCGGGAGAGCACACCGGGGAGCTGTTTTTT.

This clonotype was counted at least ten times. DNA of the CDR3: TGTGCCAGCAGCTACGGAGGACAGGGGTTTGATGAGCAGTTCTTC. This encodes CASSYGGQGFDEQFF. This sequence joins TRBV12-3 or TRBV12-4 and TRBJ2-5, with 9 bases lining up with TRBD1. Gene TRBJ2-1 matches the end of the DNA better, so the J call may be wrong. The CDR3 covers 15 residues.

This clonotype was observed a few times. The chain combines TRBV20-1 with TRBJ2-5; D unresolved. The end of the DNA fits TRBJ2-1 better, so the J call may be wrong. The germline V gene has CDR1 DFQATT and CDR2 SNEGSKA (reference sequence). This CDR3 region has 14 residues. CDR3 DNA sequence: TGCAGTGTCGAACTCCCGCACGTTTCTAATGAGCAGTTCTTC. This encodes CSVELPHVSNEQFF.

In its sample, this clonotype was seen many times. V gene TRBV10-3 combines with J gene TRBJ2-3; D possibly corresponds to TRBD2 (6 bases). Looked up from germline, CDR1 is ENHRY and CDR2 is SYGVKD. Trimming took off 8 bases at V and 2 bases at J, with 11 bases between the two ends. There are 13 residues in the CDR3. The CDR3 is CAIQAGPTDTQYF. As DNA, the CDR3 is TGTGCCATCCAGGCGGGACCCACAGATACGCAGTATTTT.

This clonotype was counted only a few times. V usage is TRBV20-1 and J usage is TRBJ2-1; the match to TRBD2 covers 7 bases. Germline V lookup: CDR1 DFQATT, CDR2 SNEGSKA (reference sequence). The CDR3 runs to 16 residues. V lost 6 bases and J lost 0; bases outside the gene matches: 11. Here the CDR3 DNA reads TGCAGTGCCCCGACTTCCCTAGCGGTCTCCTACAATGAGCAGTTCTTC. It is translated as CSAPTSLAVSYNEQFF.

This clonotype showed up just a few times. The gene calls are TRBV12-3 or TRBV12-4 and TRBJ1-4, with 7 nucleotides matching TRBD1. This CDR3 is built from 17 residues. J lost 0 bases, V lost 5 bases, and 9 bases had no gene match. The CDR3 bases are TGTGCCAGCAGTCCGACAGGGATAAGAGCAACTAATGAAAAACTGTTTTTT. Its protein product is CASSPTGIRATNEKLFF.

The chain uses TRBV29-1 and TRBJ2-3, with TRBD2 as a possible D gene (6 bases). The V end lost 1 base, the J end lost 1 base, and 12 bases lay between the germline ends. This CDR3 is built from 15 residues. Germline CDR1 and CDR2: SQVTM and ANQGSEA. For the CDR3, the DNA is TGCAGCGTTGAAGGGACGGGAGTCGGCACAGATACGCAGTATTTT. Translated, it gives CSVEGTGVGTDTQYF.

This chain connects TRBV4-3 to TRBJ2-5; possibly TRBD1 for D (6 bases). The DNA end is a closer match to TRBJ2-1, so the J assignment may be wrong. The CDR3 contains 16 residues. Germline V gene lookup returns CDR1 LGHNA and CDR2 YSLEER. The CDR3 DNA follows: TGCGCCAGCAGCCAAGAGTGGGGGTCCAGGGGCAATGAGCAGTTCTTC. Residues: CASSQEWGSRGNEQFF.

J is TRBJ2-3 and V is TRBV5-5; D not certain. The germline CDR1 and CDR2 sequences are SGHKS and YYEKEE (reference sequence). The CDR3 is made up of 12 amino acids. V lost 1 base to trimming and J lost 5 bases, with 5 bases between them. The CDR3 reads CASSLWEDTQYF. Here the CDR3 DNA reads TGTGCCAGCAGCTTGTGGGAAGATACGCAGTATTTT.

The rearrangement uses TRBV9 and TRBJ2-3, with D possibly being TRBD2 (5 bases). Germline CDR1 is SGDLS and CDR2 is YYNGEE. This CDR3 has 14 residues. V lost 2 bases and J 8 bases, leaving 15 bases between the germline ends. For the CDR3, the DNA is TGTGCCAGCAGCGTGCGGGCCCTCGAGGGTACGCAGTATTTT. Its translation: CASSVRALEGTQYF.

This clonotype was observed a few times. The rearrangement uses TRBV3-1 and TRBJ2-2; 7 nucleotides line up with TRBD2. The germline V gene has CDR1 LGHDT and CDR2 YNNKEL (reference sequence). Trimming at V came to 1 base and at J to 7 bases, leaving 6 bases not matched to a gene. The CDR3 extends over 15 amino acids. The CDR3 DNA sequence: TGTGCCAGCAGCCAAGTGGGGGGGGAAGGCGGGGAGCTGTTTTTT. It is translated as CASSQVGGEGGELFF.